This T cell receptor beta chain emerged from a study of control samples from healthy donors and cancer patients. The method was immunoSEQ multiplex PCR; TCRdb's version includes in-frame clones alone and lacks a portion of them. The sample yields around 200,000 clones, approximately 95% seen once. The ends lost 4 bases at V and 6 bases at J; junction bases unmatched: 12. Germline CDR1 reads SGHTA; CDR2 reads FQGNSA. The CDR3 sequence is 16 residues long. The TCR originated in a young man in good health. This rearrangement joins TRBV7-2 to TRBJ1-2; 9 positions match TRBD1. Sequencing used blood. CDR3 loop: CASSYFPSQGADGYTF. CDR3 coding DNA: TGTGCCAGCAGCTACTTCCCCTCACAGGGGGCCGATGGCTACACCTTC.